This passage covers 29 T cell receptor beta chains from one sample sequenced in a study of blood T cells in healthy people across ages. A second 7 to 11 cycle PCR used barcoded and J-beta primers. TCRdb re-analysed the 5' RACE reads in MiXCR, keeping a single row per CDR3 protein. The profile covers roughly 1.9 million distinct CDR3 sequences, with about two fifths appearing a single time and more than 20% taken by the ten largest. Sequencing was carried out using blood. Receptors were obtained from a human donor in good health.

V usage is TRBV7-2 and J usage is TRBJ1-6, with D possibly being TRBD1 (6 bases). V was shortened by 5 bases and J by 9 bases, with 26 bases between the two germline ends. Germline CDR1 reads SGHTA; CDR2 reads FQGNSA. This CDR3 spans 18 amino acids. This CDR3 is CASSPTGTPRTYGSPLHF. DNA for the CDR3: TGTGCCAGCAGCCCAACCGGGACACCGCGTACCTACGGTTCACCCCTCCACTTT.

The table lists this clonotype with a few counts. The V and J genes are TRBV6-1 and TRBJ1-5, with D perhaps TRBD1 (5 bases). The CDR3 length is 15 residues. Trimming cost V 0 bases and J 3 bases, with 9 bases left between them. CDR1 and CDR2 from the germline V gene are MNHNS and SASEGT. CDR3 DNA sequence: TGTGCCAGCAGTGAAGCGACAGCCCTCAATCAGCCCCAGCATTTT. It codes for CASSEATALNQPQHF.

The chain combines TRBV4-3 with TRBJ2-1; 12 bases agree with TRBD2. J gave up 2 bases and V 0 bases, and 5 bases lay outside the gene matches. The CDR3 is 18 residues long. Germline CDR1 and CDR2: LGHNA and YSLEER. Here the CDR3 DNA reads TGCGCCAGCAGCCAAGACCCTAGCGGGGGGGCTCCCTACAATGAGCAGTTCTTC. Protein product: CASSQDPSGGAPYNEQFF.

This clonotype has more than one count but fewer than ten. The CDR3 coding sequence is TGCAGTGCTAGCGTAGACGGTAACTATGGCTACACCTTC. Translating it yields CSASVDGNYGYTF. V usage is TRBV20-1 and J usage is TRBJ1-2; D is undetermined. Per germline, CDR1 DFQATT and CDR2 SNEGSKA (reference sequence). V lost 3 bases, J lost 1 base, and 9 bases lay in between. This CDR3 comprises 13 residues.

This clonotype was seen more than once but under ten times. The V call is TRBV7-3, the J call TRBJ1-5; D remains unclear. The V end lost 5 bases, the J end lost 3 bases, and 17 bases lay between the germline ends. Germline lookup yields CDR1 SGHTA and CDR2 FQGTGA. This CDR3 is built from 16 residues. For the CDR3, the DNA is TGTGCCAGCAGCGGGCGGAAGGAGAGTCTCAATCAGCCCCAGCATTTT. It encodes CASSGRKESLNQPQHF.

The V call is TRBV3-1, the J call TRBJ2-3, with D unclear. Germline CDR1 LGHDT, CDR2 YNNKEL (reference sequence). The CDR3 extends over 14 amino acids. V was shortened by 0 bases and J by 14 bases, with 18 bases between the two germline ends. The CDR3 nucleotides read TGTGCCAGCAGCCAAGATTACGGAGAGATCTTTCGGTATTTT. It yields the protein CASSQDYGEIFRYF.

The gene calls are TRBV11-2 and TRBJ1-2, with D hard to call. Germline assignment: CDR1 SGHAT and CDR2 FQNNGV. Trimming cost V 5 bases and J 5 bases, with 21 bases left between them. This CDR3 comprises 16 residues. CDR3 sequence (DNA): TGTGCCAGCAGCCCCACCAGTTCGGGAAGTGGGTATGGCTACACCTTC. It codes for CASSPTSSGSGYGYTF. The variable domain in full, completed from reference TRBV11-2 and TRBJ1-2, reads EAGVAQSPRYKIIEKRQSVAFWCNPISGHATLYWYQQILGQGPKLLIQFQNNGVVDDSQLPKDRFSAERLKGVDSTLKIQPAKLEDSAVYLCASSPTSSGSGYGYTFGSGTRLTVV.

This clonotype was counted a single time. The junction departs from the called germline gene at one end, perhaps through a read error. CDR3 residues: CANSSSPQGADTEAFF. The DNA for the CDR3 is TGTGCCAACAGTTCATCCCCTCAGGGGGCAGACACTGAAGCTTTCTTT. The chain has TRBV6-2 or TRBV6-3 and TRBJ1-1; 8 bases align to TRBD1. CDR3 length: 16 residues. Germline CDR1 reads MNHEY; CDR2 reads SVGEGT.

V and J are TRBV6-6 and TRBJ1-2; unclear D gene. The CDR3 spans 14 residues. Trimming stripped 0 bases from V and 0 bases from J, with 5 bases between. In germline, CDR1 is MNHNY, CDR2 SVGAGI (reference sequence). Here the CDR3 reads CASSYSLANYGYTF. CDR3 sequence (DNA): TGTGCCAGCAGTTACTCACTGGCTAACTATGGCTACACCTTC.

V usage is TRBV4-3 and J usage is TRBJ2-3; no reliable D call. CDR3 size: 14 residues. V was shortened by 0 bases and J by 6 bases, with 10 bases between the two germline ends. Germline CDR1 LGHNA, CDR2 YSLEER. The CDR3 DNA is TGCGCCAGCAGCCAAGATTTTCCTGCTGATACGCAGTATTTT. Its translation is CASSQDFPADTQYF.

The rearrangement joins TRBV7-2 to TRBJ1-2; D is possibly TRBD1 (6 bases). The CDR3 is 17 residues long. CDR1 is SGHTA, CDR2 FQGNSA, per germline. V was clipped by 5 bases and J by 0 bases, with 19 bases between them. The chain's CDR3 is CASSLTDRSLANYGYTF. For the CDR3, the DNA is TGTGCCAGCAGCCTCACAGACAGGTCCCTAGCTAACTATGGCTACACCTTC.

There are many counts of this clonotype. The CDR3 DNA reads as TGCAGTGCTAAGGGTCTAGCGGGGGTACTCTACAATGAGCAGTTCTTC. Its translation is CSAKGLAGVLYNEQFF. The J gene is TRBJ2-1, the V gene TRBV20-1; 10 positions agree with TRBD2. V trimming: 4 bases; J trimming: 3 bases; junction bases outside the gene matches: 9. CDR3 size: 16 residues. From germline, CDR1 is DFQATT and CDR2 SNEGSKA (reference sequence).

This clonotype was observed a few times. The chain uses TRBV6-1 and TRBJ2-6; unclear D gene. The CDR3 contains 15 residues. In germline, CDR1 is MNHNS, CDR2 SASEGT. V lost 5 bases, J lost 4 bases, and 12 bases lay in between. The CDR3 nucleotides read TGTGCCAGCAGTCTCGGGCTACGCGGGGCCAACGTCCTGACTTTC. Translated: CASSLGLRGANVLTF.

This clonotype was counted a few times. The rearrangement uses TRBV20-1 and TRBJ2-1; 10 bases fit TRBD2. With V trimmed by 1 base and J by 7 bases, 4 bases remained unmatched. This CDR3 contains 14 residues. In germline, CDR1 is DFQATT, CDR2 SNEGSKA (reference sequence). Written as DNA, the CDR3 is TGCAGTGCTAGAGTACTAGCGGGACTTAATGAGCAGTTCTTC. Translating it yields CSARVLAGLNEQFF.

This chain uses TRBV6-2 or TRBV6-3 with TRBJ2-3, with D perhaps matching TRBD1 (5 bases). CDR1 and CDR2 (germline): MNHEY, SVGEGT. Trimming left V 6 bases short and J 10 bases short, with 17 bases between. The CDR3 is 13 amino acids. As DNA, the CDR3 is TGTGCCAGCAGCCCCCGGACACCACATCCGCAGTATTTT. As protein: CASSPRTPHPQYF.

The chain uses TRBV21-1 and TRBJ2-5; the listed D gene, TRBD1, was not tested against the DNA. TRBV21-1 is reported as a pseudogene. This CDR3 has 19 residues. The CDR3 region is CASSPPTTDQDIYQETQYF. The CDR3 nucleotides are TGTGCCAGCAGCCCACCAACGACAGACCAAGATATATACCAAGAGACCCAGTACTTC.

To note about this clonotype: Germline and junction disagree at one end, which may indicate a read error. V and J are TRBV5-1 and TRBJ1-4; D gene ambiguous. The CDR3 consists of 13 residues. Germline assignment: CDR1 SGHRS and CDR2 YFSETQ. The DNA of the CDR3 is TGCGCCAGCAGCTTGGACCCTAATGAAAAACGGTTTTTT. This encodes CASSLDPNEKRFF.

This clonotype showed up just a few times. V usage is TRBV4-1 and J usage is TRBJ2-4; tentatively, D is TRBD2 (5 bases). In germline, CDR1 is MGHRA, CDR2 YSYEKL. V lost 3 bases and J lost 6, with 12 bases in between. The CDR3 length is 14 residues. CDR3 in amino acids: CASSQLSGVNIQYF. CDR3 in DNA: TGCGCCAGCAGCCAGTTAAGCGGAGTAAACATTCAGTACTTC.

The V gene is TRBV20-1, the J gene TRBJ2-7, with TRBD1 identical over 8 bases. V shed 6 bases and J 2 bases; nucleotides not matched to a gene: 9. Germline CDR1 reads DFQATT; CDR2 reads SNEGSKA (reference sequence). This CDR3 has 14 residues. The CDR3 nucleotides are TGCAGTGCCGATCGACAGGGGATCACCTACGAGCAGTACTTC. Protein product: CSADRQGITYEQYF.

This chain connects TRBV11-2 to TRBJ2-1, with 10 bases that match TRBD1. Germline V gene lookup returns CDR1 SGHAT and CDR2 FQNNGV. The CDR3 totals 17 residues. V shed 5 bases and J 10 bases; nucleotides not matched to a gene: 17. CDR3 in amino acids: CASSPRVVGQGMEEQFF. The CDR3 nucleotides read TGTGCCAGCAGCCCCAGGGTGGTGGGACAGGGGATGGAGGAGCAGTTCTTC.

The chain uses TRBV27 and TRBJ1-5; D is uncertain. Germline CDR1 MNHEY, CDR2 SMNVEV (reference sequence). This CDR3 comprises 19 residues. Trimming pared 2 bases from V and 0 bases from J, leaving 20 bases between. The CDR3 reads CASSLLGFPAKYSNQPQHF. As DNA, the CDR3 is TGTGCCAGCAGTTTACTAGGCTTCCCCGCCAAATATAGCAATCAGCCCCAGCATTTT.

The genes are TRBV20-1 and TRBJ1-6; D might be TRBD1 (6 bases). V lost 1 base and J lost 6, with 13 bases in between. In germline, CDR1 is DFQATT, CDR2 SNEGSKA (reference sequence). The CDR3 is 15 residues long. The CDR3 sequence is CSARVGGAFNSPLHF. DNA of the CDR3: TGCAGTGCTAGAGTAGGGGGGGCCTTTAATTCACCCCTCCACTTT.

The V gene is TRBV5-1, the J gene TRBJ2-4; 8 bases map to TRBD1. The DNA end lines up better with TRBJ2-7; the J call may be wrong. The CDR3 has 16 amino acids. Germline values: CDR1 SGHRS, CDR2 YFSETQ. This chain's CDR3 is CASSPDQTGVLYEQYF. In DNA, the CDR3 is TGCGCCAGCAGCCCGGACCAGACAGGGGTATTGTACGAGCAGTACTTC.

The CDR3 sequence: CASNLSVWTSGGLQETQYF. DNA for the CDR3: TGTGCCAGCAACCTATCTGTCTGGACTAGCGGGGGCTTACAAGAGACCCAGTACTTC. The chain uses TRBV14 and TRBJ2-5, with 13 bases aligning to TRBD2. Per germline, CDR1 SGHDN and CDR2 FVKESK. The V segment lost 7 bases and the J segment 2 bases; nucleotides outside the gene matches: 16. This CDR3 comprises 19 residues.

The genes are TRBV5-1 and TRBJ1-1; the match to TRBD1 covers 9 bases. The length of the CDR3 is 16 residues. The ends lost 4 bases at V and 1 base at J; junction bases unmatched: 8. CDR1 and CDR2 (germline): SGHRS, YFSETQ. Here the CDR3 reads CASSPMGTGRNTEAFF. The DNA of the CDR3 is TGCGCCAGCAGCCCGATGGGGACAGGGAGGAACACTGAAGCTTTCTTT.

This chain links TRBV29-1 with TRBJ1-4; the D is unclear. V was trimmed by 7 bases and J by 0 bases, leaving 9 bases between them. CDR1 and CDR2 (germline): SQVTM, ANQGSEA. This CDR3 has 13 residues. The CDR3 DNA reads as TGCAGCGCGAAACCTACAACTAATGAAAAACTGTTTTTT. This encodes CSAKPTTNEKLFF.

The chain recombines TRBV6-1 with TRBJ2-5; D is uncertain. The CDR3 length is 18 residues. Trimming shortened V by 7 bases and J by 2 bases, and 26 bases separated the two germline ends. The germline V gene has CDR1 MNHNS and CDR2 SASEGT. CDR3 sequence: CASTSFLFGSRAQETQYF. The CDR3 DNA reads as TGTGCCAGCACCTCATTCCTATTCGGTTCCCGCGCACAAGAGACCCAGTACTTC.

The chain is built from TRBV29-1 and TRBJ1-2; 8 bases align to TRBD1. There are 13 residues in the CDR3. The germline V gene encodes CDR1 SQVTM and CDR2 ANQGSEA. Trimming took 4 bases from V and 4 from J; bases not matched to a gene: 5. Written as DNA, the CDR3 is TGCAGCGTTGGAGACAGGGGTGGCTATGGCTACACCTTC. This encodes CSVGDRGGYGYTF.

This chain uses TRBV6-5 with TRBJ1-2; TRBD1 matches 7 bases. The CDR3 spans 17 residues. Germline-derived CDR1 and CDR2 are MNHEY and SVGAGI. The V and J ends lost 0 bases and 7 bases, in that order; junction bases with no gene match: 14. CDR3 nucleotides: TGTGCCAGCAGTTACTCTTGGGACAGCCTATCGCCGGGTGGCTACACCTTC. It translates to CASSYSWDSLSPGGYTF.